Below, 28 T cell receptor beta chains from the same sample are listed, as sequenced in a study of blood T cell repertoires in COVID-19. Libraries were prepared by immunoSEQ multiplex PCR; TCRdb keeps only in-frame clonotypes and omits some of them. This sample has 200,000 to 300,000 clones; roughly 88% occur once, and the top ten carry 2% to 2.5%. Material for sequencing was PBMCs or T cells enriched from blood (not recorded which). Receptors were obtained from a woman between 35 and 50 years old with acute COVID-19.

This chain joins TRBV11-2 and TRBJ2-7; D is perhaps TRBD1 (6 bases). Germline lookup yields CDR1 SGHAT and CDR2 FQNNGV. CDR3 size: 13 residues. V was cut by 5 bases and J by 0 bases, with 8 bases left in between. Written as DNA, the CDR3 is TGTGCCAGCAGCCGCAGGGGCTCCTACGAGCAGTACGTC. It is translated as CASSRRGSYEQYV.

The V gene is TRBV6-2 or TRBV6-3, the J gene TRBJ2-5, with 15 bases lining up with TRBD2. Trimming cost V 2 bases and J 3 bases; bases outside gene matches: 13. This CDR3 has 20 residues. Looked up from germline, CDR1 is MNHEY and CDR2 is SVGEGT. The CDR3 DNA is TGTGCCAGCAGTTACCCGGGACTAGCGGGAGGACCTCGATCTAAAGAGACCCAGTACTTC. Translation: CASSYPGLAGGPRSKETQYF.

The rearrangement links TRBV19 to TRBJ1-5, with D possibly being TRBD1 (6 bases). This CDR3 comprises 16 residues. Germline CDR1 and CDR2: LNHDA and SQIVND (reference sequence). The ends were cut back, 5 bases at V and 1 base at J, with 15 bases in the middle. The CDR3 DNA follows: TGTGCCAGTAGTTGGCCGATGGGGGCGAGCAATCAGCCCCAGCATTTT. Translated: CASSWPMGASNQPQHF.

The chain employs TRBV30 and TRBJ1-1, with TRBD1 matching over 7 bases. This CDR3 comprises 16 residues. J lost 0 bases, V lost 5 bases, and 12 bases had no gene match. Germline CDR1 reads GTSNPN; CDR2 reads SVGIG (reference sequence). The CDR3 here is CAWQGGSSRMNTEAFF. The CDR3 nucleotides are TGTGCCTGGCAGGGGGGTTCAAGCCGGATGAACACTGAAGCTTTCTTT.

This chain uses TRBV2 with TRBJ1-4; 9 bases agree with TRBD1. Trimming cost V 7 bases and J 7 bases; bases outside gene matches: 7. The CDR3 has 14 residues. Germline CDR1 reads SNHLY; CDR2 reads FYNNEI. The CDR3 reads CASIGQGKGEKLFF. CDR3 bases: TGTGCCAGCATCGGACAGGGGAAGGGTGAAAAACTGTTTTTT.

This sequence joins TRBV5-4 and TRBJ1-4, with D unclear. Trimming shortened V by 4 bases and J by 3 bases, and 13 bases separated the two germline ends. CDR3 length equals 15 residues. Germline CDR1 and CDR2: SGHNT and YYREEE (reference sequence). CDR3 amino acids: CASSNDGSPNEKLFF. For the CDR3, the DNA is TGTGCCAGCAGCAATGACGGGTCACCTAATGAAAAACTGTTTTTT.

This clone was seen a few times. V and J are TRBV11-2 and TRBJ1-2, with D possibly being TRBD1 (6 bases). CDR3 size: 15 residues. Germline-derived CDR1 and CDR2 are SGHAT and FQNNGV. V gave up 5 bases and J gave up 9 bases, with 22 bases separating them. The CDR3, as DNA: TGTGCCAGCAGCCCCCCAGGGACACGGTCGCTCAGCTACACCTTC. It codes for CASSPPGTRSLSYTF.

The V and J genes are TRBV2 and TRBJ1-5; D is perhaps TRBD1 (5 bases). The germline gives CDR1 SNHLY, CDR2 FYNNEI. Trimming left V 7 bases short and J 6 bases short, with 19 bases between. The CDR3 sequence is 15 residues long. The CDR3 DNA is TGTGCCAGCACGTTGGGAATGGGGGGAAGTCAGCCCCAGCATTTT. This encodes CASTLGMGGSQPQHF.

V and J are TRBV14 and TRBJ2-1; D not certain. V was trimmed by 1 base and J by 8 bases, leaving 9 bases between them. Germline CDR1 and CDR2: SGHDN and FVKESK. This CDR3 spans 13 amino acids. In DNA, the CDR3 is TGTGCCAGCAGCCAAGTTATCGGTCATGAGCAGTTCTTC. Protein: CASSQVIGHEQFF.

This chain links TRBV24-1 with TRBJ1-5; 7 nucleotides align to TRBD1. Germline V CDR1 and CDR2: KGHDR, SFDVKD. The CDR3 length is 15 residues. The J segment lost 9 bases and the V segment lost 4 bases, leaving 11 bases of the junction unmatched. In DNA, the CDR3 is TGTGCCACCAGTGACCCGAACAGGGGACCCGGGCCCCAGCATTTT. Its protein product is CATSDPNRGPGPQHF.

The genes are TRBV18 and TRBJ1-1; D gene ambiguous. Per the germline V gene, CDR1 is KGHSH and CDR2 is LQKENI. The CDR3 totals 12 residues. Trimming took off 1 base at V and 8 bases at J, with 8 bases between the two ends. The CDR3 reads CASSPRLREAFF. DNA for the CDR3: TGTGCCAGCTCACCACGGCTCAGGGAAGCTTTCTTT.

The chain uses TRBV19 and TRBJ2-3, with 8 bases fitting TRBD1. The germline CDR1 and CDR2 sequences are LNHDA and SQIVND (reference sequence). With V trimmed by 5 bases and J by 2 bases, 6 bases remained unmatched. CDR3 length: 15 amino acids. CDR3 nucleotide sequence: TGTGCCAGTAGTGCCGGACAGGGACCCACAGATACGCAGTATTTT. Translated, it gives CASSAGQGPTDTQYF. The full variable domain, completed using reference TRBV19 and TRBJ2-3, is DGGITQSPKYLFRKEGQNVTLSCEQNLNHDAMYWYRQDPGQGLRLIYYSQIVNDFQKGDIAEGYSVSREKKESFPLTVTSAQKNPTAFYLCASSAGQGPTDTQYFGPGTRLTVL.

The chain carries TRBV11-2 and TRBJ1-5; D not certain. Germline values: CDR1 SGHAT, CDR2 FQNNGV. This CDR3 is built from 15 residues. The V gene lost 1 base and the J gene lost 5 bases, with 12 bases spanning the gap. The chain's CDR3 is CASSLGWQKYQPQHF. CDR3 DNA sequence: TGTGCCAGCAGCTTAGGATGGCAGAAGTATCAGCCCCAGCATTTT.

Only one count was recorded for this clone. The J gene is TRBJ1-2, the V gene TRBV12-3 or TRBV12-4; D not certain. The V end was cut by 3 bases, the J end by 2 bases, with 7 bases between. This CDR3 has 13 residues. The CDR3 reads CASSFKENYGYTF. The CDR3 DNA follows: TGTGCCAGCAGTTTTAAGGAGAACTATGGCTACACCTTC.

V is TRBV5-4 and J is TRBJ1-6; a weak D match, TRBD1 (5 bases). CDR1 is SGHNT and CDR2 is YYREEE in the germline V gene (reference sequence). This CDR3 comprises 18 residues. The V end lost 1 base, the J end lost 1 base, and 15 bases lay between the germline ends. In nucleotides, the CDR3 is TGTGCCAGCAGCTTGATGGGACTCCAAAATTCCTATAATTCACCCCTCCACTTT. The encoded protein is CASSLMGLQNSYNSPLHF.

This chain uses TRBV11-2 with TRBJ2-5, with D possibly TRBD1 on 7 matching bases. CDR1 and CDR2 (germline): SGHAT, FQNNGV. Trimming took off 1 base at V and 4 bases at J, with 13 bases between the two ends. The CDR3 length is 15 residues. This CDR3 reads CASSLAGGGGETQYF. The CDR3 DNA sequence: TGTGCCAGCAGCTTAGCCGGAGGGGGCGGAGAGACCCAGTACTTC.

The chain combines TRBV11-3 with TRBJ2-1; maybe TRBD2 (6 bases). CDR1 SGHNT and CDR2 YENEEA come from the germline V gene. The CDR3 is 13 amino acids. The V gene lost 0 bases and the J gene lost 9 bases, with 9 bases spanning the gap. CDR3 in amino acids: CASSLEDGGEQFF. CDR3 DNA sequence: TGTGCCAGCAGCTTAGAGGACGGGGGTGAGCAGTTCTTC.

V is TRBV24-1 and J is TRBJ2-1, with a tentative D call TRBD1 (5 bases). Germline V gene lookup returns CDR1 KGHDR and CDR2 SFDVKD. With 9 bases removed from V and 0 bases from J, the gap between germline ends came to 8 bases. This CDR3 spans 13 amino acids. The CDR3 protein is CATSGFSYNEQFF. For the CDR3, the DNA is TGTGCCACCTCAGGGTTCTCCTACAATGAGCAGTTCTTC.

The rearrangement links TRBV5-1 to TRBJ2-5; tentative D call: TRBD2 (6 bases). This CDR3 spans 18 amino acids. V dropped 0 bases and J dropped 5 bases, with 23 bases sitting between them. The germline CDR1 and CDR2 sequences are SGHRS and YFSETQ. The CDR3, as DNA: TGCGCCAGCAGCTTGGGCCTAACGGTAACTAGCCCACACGAGACCCAGTACTTC. Amino acids: CASSLGLTVTSPHETQYF.

This clone was counted a single time. The V call is TRBV19, the J call TRBJ2-3; D might be TRBD1 (6 bases). The germline V and J ends were trimmed by 6 bases and 4 bases, with 11 bases remaining between them. Germline CDR1 is LNHDA and CDR2 is SQIVND (reference sequence). The CDR3 length is 13 residues. CDR3 sequence: CASSRGRADTQYF. CDR3 nucleotide sequence: TGTGCCAGTAGCAGGGGAAGGGCAGATACGCAGTATTTT. The variable domain in full, with the rest retrieved from reference TRBV19 and TRBJ2-3, is DGGITQSPKYLFRKEGQNVTLSCEQNLNHDAMYWYRQDPGQGLRLIYYSQIVNDFQKGDIAEGYSVSREKKESFPLTVTSAQKNPTAFYLCASSRGRADTQYFGPGTRLTVL.

V and J are TRBV10-3 and TRBJ1-3, with 10 bases aligning to TRBD1. The germline V gene has CDR1 ENHRY and CDR2 SYGVKD. V shed 3 bases, J shed 0 bases, and the junction held 2 bases outside the gene matches. This CDR3 comprises 16 residues. The CDR3 DNA reads as TGTGCCATCAGTGAACGGGACAGGGGCTCTGGAAACACCATATATTTT. Translated, it gives CAISERDRGSGNTIYF.

The chain links TRBV3-1 (or the pseudogene TRBV3-2) to TRBJ2-5, with 9 bases identical to TRBD1. The germline V gene has CDR1 LGHDT and CDR2 YNNKEL (reference sequence). The V gene end was trimmed by 1 base and the J gene end by 4 bases; junction bases not matched to a gene: 4. This CDR3 is built from 15 residues. The CDR3 DNA is TGTGCCAGCAGCCAAGGACAGGGGGACCCAGAGACCCAGTACTTC. It is translated as CASSQGQGDPETQYF.

The J gene is TRBJ1-2, the V gene TRBV5-4; D call uncertain. The CDR3 runs 16 residues. Germline lookup yields CDR1 SGHNT and CDR2 YYREEE (reference sequence). V shed 3 bases and J shed 4 bases, with 19 bases lying between them. CDR3 amino acids: CASSSRKPRGPYGYTF. The DNA for the CDR3 is TGTGCCAGCAGCTCGAGGAAGCCTAGAGGGCCCTATGGCTACACCTTC.

CDR3 loop: CASSEQRLTWNTEAFF. CDR3 DNA: TGTGCCAGCAGTGAACAAAGACTTACCTGGAACACTGAAGCTTTCTTT. The V and J genes are TRBV2 and TRBJ1-1; unclear D gene. The CDR3 loop spans 16 amino acids. Trimming pared 2 bases from V and 1 base from J, leaving 14 bases between. The germline gives CDR1 SNHLY, CDR2 FYNNEI. Full variable domain (rest looked up from reference TRBV2 and TRBJ1-1): EPEVTQTPSHQVTQMGQEVILRCVPISNHLYFYWYRQILGQKVEFLVSFYNNEISEKSEIFDDQFSVERPDGSNFTLKIRSTKLEDSAMYFCASSEQRLTWNTEAFFGQGTRLTVV.

The V and J genes are TRBV10-3 and TRBJ1-3; tentative D call: TRBD1 (6 bases). Germline CDR1 and CDR2: ENHRY and SYGVKD. The CDR3 consists of 13 residues. With 6 bases removed from V and 4 bases from J, the gap between germline ends came to 10 bases. The CDR3 nucleotides are TGTGCCATCAGGGACAGTCTCGGAAACACCATATATTTT. Residues: CAIRDSLGNTIYF.

V is TRBV3-1 (or the pseudogene TRBV3-2) and J is TRBJ2-7, with D uncertain. Trimming pared 0 bases from V and 3 bases from J, leaving 6 bases between. This CDR3 comprises 13 residues. Looked up from germline, CDR1 is LGHDT and CDR2 is YNNKEL (reference sequence). The CDR3 DNA reads TGTGCCAGCAGCCAAGATCGCGACTACGAGCAGTACTTC. Translating it yields CASSQDRDYEQYF.

The chain carries TRBV5-4 and TRBJ2-2, with 10 bases fitting TRBD1. The CDR3 sequence is 16 residues long. Germline-derived CDR1 and CDR2 are SGHNT and YYREEE (reference sequence). With V trimmed by 3 bases and J by 4 bases, 6 bases remained unmatched. The CDR3 region is CASSWGTGASTGELFF. CDR3 nucleotides: TGTGCCAGCAGCTGGGGGACAGGGGCCTCCACCGGGGAGCTGTTTTTT.

The chain employs TRBV6-5 and TRBJ1-6; 7 bases map to TRBD1. The trim removed 6 bases at V and 1 base at J, leaving 3 bases unmatched. Germline assignment: CDR1 MNHEY and CDR2 SVGAGI. The CDR3 is 15 residues long. CDR3 residues: CASSNRGSYNSPLHF. CDR3 DNA sequence: TGTGCCAGCAGCAACAGGGGATCCTATAATTCACCCCTCCACTTT.